The clone carrying this T cell receptor beta chain was seen repeatedly, ten times or more. Antigen: not known. Using unique molecular identifiers, the investigators prepared the TCRbeta library. TCRdb used MiXCR to reprocess the PCR reads, holding one entry per CDR3 protein. The sample has hundreds of thousands of distinct CDR3 sequences, around 12% seen once. V was trimmed by 6 bases and J by 2 bases, leaving 11 bases between them. Germline V gene data show CDR1 as SQVTM and CDR2 as ANQGSEA. The CDR3 extends over 13 amino acids. This entry is derived from a study of T-cell reconstitution after alpha-beta-depleted transplantation in children. General observations from the study: Newly made T cells mostly supplied T-cell counts and diversity one year after transplant. Reported findings indicate that, about two months after transplant, alpha-beta T cells came from several hundred expanded clones, which were derived from non-depleted graft cells. The origin of high day-60 TCRbeta diversity in some patients lay in surviving recipient T cells and thymic progenitors.

The V and J genes are TRBV29-1 and TRBJ2-1; D not certain. This material consisted of PBMCs, taken before TCRalphabeta/CD19-depleted stem cell transplant. The clonotype was recovered from a girl aged 2 to 9 with congenital amegakaryocytic thrombocytopenia, due to receive a stem cell transplant. CDR3 protein: CSVRAEPYNEQFF. The CDR3 nucleotides read TGCAGCGTGCGCGCGGAGCCCTACAATGAGCAGTTCTTC.